These 19 T cell receptor beta chains originate from one sample sequenced in a study of blood T cell repertoires in COVID-19 (dated by TCRdb to 2018 to 2021). Library creation used the immunoSEQ multiplex PCR assay. TCRdb's version of the immuneACCESS table is confined to in-frame rearrangements and falls short of the full clone set. An unresolved V gene accounts for under half of the shortfall where checked; the remainder is of unknown origin. The sample table lists 85,000 to 130,000 clones, 71% of them with a count of one. About 0.85% of the sample belongs to the ten largest clones. Sequenced sample: peripheral blood. The receptors were gathered from a human donor with acute or convalescent COVID-19. The donor label of this sample is uncertain.

The chain links TRBV12-3 or TRBV12-4 to TRBJ1-1; unclear D gene. This CDR3 has 12 amino acids. Trimming took off 6 bases at V and 7 bases at J, with 12 bases between the two ends. CDR3 in amino acids: CASSPDSHEAFF. As DNA, the CDR3 is TGTGCCAGCAGCCCGGACTCCCATGAAGCTTTCTTT.

Worth noting for this clone: Germline is not matched at one junction end, which may reflect a read error. The chain is built from TRBV2 and TRBJ1-2, with a tentative D call TRBD1 (6 bases). This CDR3 is built from 13 residues. Per the germline V gene, CDR1 is SNHLY and CDR2 is FYNNEI. The CDR3 loop reads CASSKAGDYGYTF. CDR3 coding DNA: TGTGCCAGCAGTAAAGCAGGGGACTATGGCTACACCTTC. The full variable domain, rest sourced from reference TRBV2 and TRBJ1-2, is EPEVTQTPSHQVTQMGQEVILRCVPISNHLYFYWYRQILGQKVEFLVSFYNNEISEKSEIFDDQFSVERPDGSNFTLKIRSTKLEDSAMYFCASSKAGDYGYTFGSGTRLTVV.

The chain is built from TRBV29-1 and TRBJ2-5; 8 bases match TRBD1. Losses at the gene ends were 5 bases for V and 5 bases for J; bases not matched to a gene: 7. Germline CDR1 and CDR2: SQVTM and ANQGSEA. The CDR3 length is 13 residues. The CDR3, as DNA: TGCAGCGTTCGGACAGGGTTCATTGAGACCCAGTACTTC. It encodes CSVRTGFIETQYF.

The gene calls are TRBV5-1 and TRBJ2-7; D is perhaps TRBD1 (6 bases). Per the germline V gene, CDR1 is SGHRS and CDR2 is YFSETQ. This CDR3 has 14 amino acids. The V end was cut by 4 bases, the J end by 1 base, with 12 bases between. This chain's CDR3 is CASSPYGQSYEQYF. CDR3 coding DNA: TGCGCCAGCAGCCCTTACGGACAGTCCTACGAGCAGTACTTC.

V usage is TRBV21-1 and J usage is TRBJ1-2. TRBV21-1 represents a pseudogene. CDR3 size: 13 residues. CDR3 protein: CASSKDRVGGYTF. In DNA, the CDR3 is TGTGCCAGCAGCAAAGATCGGGTTGGCGGCTACACCTTC.

The rearrangement links TRBV5-1 to TRBJ2-3; 11 bases align to TRBD2. V was pared by 3 bases and J by 6 bases, with 9 bases of the junction left unmatched. The CDR3 runs to 16 residues. Germline CDR1 reads SGHRS; CDR2 reads YFSETQ. This chain's CDR3 is CASSSPSGGRWDTQYF. In nucleotides, the CDR3 is TGCGCCAGCAGCTCACCTAGCGGGGGGCGGTGGGATACGCAGTATTTT.

The chain joins TRBV9 to TRBJ1-4, with D uncertain. Germline lookup yields CDR1 SGDLS and CDR2 YYNGEE. The CDR3 length is 14 residues. Trimming left V 2 bases short and J 7 bases short, with 12 bases between. CDR3 DNA sequence: TGTGCCAGCAGCGTTGGCGTTTTAGCTGAAAAACTGTTTTTT. As protein: CASSVGVLAEKLFF.

For the CDR3, the DNA is TGTGCCAGCAGCCAGGGCGCCGGAGGCTACACCTTC. Its translation is CASSQGAGGYTF. The V call is TRBV3-1 (or the pseudogene TRBV3-2), the J call TRBJ1-2; no clear D gene. This CDR3 spans 12 amino acids. Germline V lookup: CDR1 LGHDT, CDR2 YNNKEL (reference sequence). V dropped 3 bases and J dropped 8 bases, with 10 bases sitting between them.

This chain links TRBV2 with TRBJ1-1; TRBD1 might be the D (5 bases). Deletions cut 7 bases from V and 3 bases from J, with 15 bases between. The CDR3 has 14 amino acids. Germline V gives CDR1 SNHLY, CDR2 FYNNEI. The CDR3 DNA reads TGTGCCAGCATGTCCGGGGGTCAGGACACTGAAGCTTTCTTT. Protein product: CASMSGGQDTEAFF.

The rearrangement uses TRBV7-3 and TRBJ1-1, with D perhaps TRBD1 (5 bases). Trimming removed 8 bases at V and 0 bases at J, with 16 bases between. The V gene's germline CDR1 is SGHTA and CDR2 FQGTGA. The CDR3 consists of 15 residues. This chain's CDR3 is CASSPGGGMNTEAFF. CDR3 DNA: TGTGCCAGCTCCCCCGGGGGGGGTATGAACACTGAAGCTTTCTTT.

The chain couples TRBV7-9 to TRBJ2-1; the D gene is possibly TRBD2 (6 bases). The CDR3 is 15 amino acids. Trimming took 1 base from V and 2 from J, leaving 9 bases between them. Germline V gene sequence: CDR1 SEHNR, CDR2 FQNEAQ (reference sequence). CDR3 nucleotide sequence: TGTGCCAGCAGCTTAGTGGGGGGAACCTACAATGAGCAGTTCTTC. Translated: CASSLVGGTYNEQFF.

This chain connects TRBV3-1 (or the pseudogene TRBV3-2) to TRBJ2-3, with 8 bases matching TRBD2. CDR3 length: 16 residues. Germline V gene data show CDR1 as LGHDT and CDR2 as YNNKEL (reference sequence). V shed 4 bases and J 0 bases; nucleotides not matched to a gene: 6. CDR3 nucleotide sequence: TGTGCCAGCAGCCCAGGCGGGGGGCCGAGCACAGATACGCAGTATTTT. Protein: CASSPGGGPSTDTQYF.

The chain joins TRBV11-2 to TRBJ2-5; TRBD2 aligns across 11 bases. CDR3 size: 17 residues. V lost 3 bases, J lost 1 base, and 7 bases stayed unmatched. Germline values: CDR1 SGHAT, CDR2 FQNNGV. The CDR3 loop reads CASSFDRLAGRQETQYF. CDR3 sequence (DNA): TGTGCCAGCAGCTTCGATCGACTAGCGGGGCGCCAAGAGACCCAGTACTTC.

V gene TRBV11-2 combines with J gene TRBJ2-5; 7 bases line up with TRBD1. Germline V gene data show CDR1 as SGHAT and CDR2 as FQNNGV. This CDR3 is built from 15 residues. J lost 4 bases, V lost 3 bases, and 8 bases had no gene match. CDR3 DNA: TGTGCCAGCAGCTTTGGACAGCCAGGGGGAGAGACCCAGTACTTC. This gives the protein CASSFGQPGGETQYF.

This clone was counted a single time. This chain links TRBV27 with TRBJ2-2, with D possibly TRBD2 on 5 matching bases. Trimming shortened V by 3 bases and J by 4 bases, and 12 bases separated the two germline ends. CDR3 length equals 15 residues. CDR1 MNHEY and CDR2 SMNVEV come from the germline V gene (reference sequence). CDR3 amino acids: CASSLRVMSTGELFF. In nucleotides, the CDR3 is TGTGCCAGCAGTTTGCGGGTAATGAGCACCGGGGAGCTGTTTTTT.

This chain connects TRBV7-2 to TRBJ2-5; D perhaps matches TRBD2 (7 bases). Trimming left V 2 bases short and J 1 base short, with 14 bases between. The length of the CDR3 is 16 residues. CDR1 and CDR2 (germline): SGHTA, FQGNSA. The CDR3 region is CASSLWAGALQETQYF. The DNA for the CDR3 is TGTGCCAGCAGCTTATGGGCGGGGGCCCTCCAAGAGACCCAGTACTTC.

The V call is TRBV2, the J call TRBJ2-7; 9 bases agree with TRBD2. The CDR3 contains 15 residues. The germline gives CDR1 SNHLY, CDR2 FYNNEI. Losses at the gene ends were 6 bases for V and 2 bases for J; bases not matched to a gene: 8. CDR3 in amino acids: CASRLTGTSPYEQYF. CDR3 nucleotides: TGTGCCAGCAGACTTACCGGGACTAGCCCCTACGAGCAGTACTTC.

The J gene is TRBJ1-4, the V gene TRBV6-2 or TRBV6-3; D is ambiguous. V lost 6 bases to trimming and J lost 4 bases, with 12 bases between them. The CDR3 length is 14 residues. Germline V gene lookup returns CDR1 MNHEY and CDR2 SVGEGT. CDR3 region: CASSDEGSNEKLFF. The CDR3 DNA is TGTGCCAGCAGCGACGAAGGGAGTAATGAAAAACTGTTTTTT.

J is TRBJ2-1 and V is TRBV6-5, with D tentatively TRBD2 (7 bases). The CDR3 extends over 15 amino acids. The V end lost 6 bases, the J end lost 0 bases, and 12 bases lay between the germline ends. Germline CDR1 and CDR2: MNHEY and SVGAGI. CDR3 region: CASSRGGLSYNEQFF. The CDR3 nucleotides read TGTGCCAGCAGCCGCGGGGGCCTCTCCTACAATGAGCAGTTCTTC.